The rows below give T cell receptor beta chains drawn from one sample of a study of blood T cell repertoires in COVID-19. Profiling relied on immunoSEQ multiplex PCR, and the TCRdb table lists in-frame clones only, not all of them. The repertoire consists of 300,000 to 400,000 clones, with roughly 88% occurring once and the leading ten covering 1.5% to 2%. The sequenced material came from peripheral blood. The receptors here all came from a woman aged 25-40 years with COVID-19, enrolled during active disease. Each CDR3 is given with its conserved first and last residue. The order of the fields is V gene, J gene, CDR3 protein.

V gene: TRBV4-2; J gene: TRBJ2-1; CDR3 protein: CASSQTRGVTLRGNEQFF
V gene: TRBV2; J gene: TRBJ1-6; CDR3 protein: CASSFPGQGFTPLHF
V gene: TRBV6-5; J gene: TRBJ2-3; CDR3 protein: CASKQGAATDTQYF
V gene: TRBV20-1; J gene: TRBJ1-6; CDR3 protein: CSASGRTSPLHF
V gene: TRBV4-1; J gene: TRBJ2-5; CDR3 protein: CASSLAPARLQETQYF
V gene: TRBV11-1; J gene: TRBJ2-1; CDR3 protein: CASSLARGRSYNEQFF
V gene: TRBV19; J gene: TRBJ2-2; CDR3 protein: CASSAISGPFVTGELFF
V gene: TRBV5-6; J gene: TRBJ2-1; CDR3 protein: CASSILAGSPYNEQFF
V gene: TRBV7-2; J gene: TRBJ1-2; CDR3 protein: CASSPTRQVEIYGYTF
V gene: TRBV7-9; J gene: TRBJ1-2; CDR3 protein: CASSVGELYGYTF
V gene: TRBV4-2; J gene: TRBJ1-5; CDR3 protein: CASSQDVRQPQHF
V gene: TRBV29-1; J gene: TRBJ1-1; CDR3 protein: CSVRVGNTEAFF
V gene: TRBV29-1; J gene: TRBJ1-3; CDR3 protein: CSGRQGAGNTIYF
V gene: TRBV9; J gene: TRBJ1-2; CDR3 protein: CASSGGTDTNYGYTF
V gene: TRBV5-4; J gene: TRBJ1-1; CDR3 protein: CASSRGTGSMNTEAFF
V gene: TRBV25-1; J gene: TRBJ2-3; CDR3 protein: CASSGQGMDTQYF
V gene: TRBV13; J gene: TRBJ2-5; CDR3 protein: CASSLETSGVSLEETQYF
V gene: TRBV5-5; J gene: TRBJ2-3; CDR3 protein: CASSPITTDTQYF
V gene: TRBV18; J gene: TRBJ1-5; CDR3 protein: CASSPDGSQPQHF
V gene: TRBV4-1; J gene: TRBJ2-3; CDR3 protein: CASSQTLAGPGDTQYF
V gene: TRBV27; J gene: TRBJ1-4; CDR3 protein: CASSLSPPGTGGGKLFF
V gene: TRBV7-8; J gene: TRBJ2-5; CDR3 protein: CASSTRQGHGLQTQYF
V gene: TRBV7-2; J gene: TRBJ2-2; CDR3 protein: CASSFLLAGGTGELFF
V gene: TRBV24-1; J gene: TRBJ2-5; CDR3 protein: CATSDFEQLLARAQYF
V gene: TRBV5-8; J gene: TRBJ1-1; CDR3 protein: CASSLAFNTEAFF
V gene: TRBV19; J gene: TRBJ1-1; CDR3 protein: CASSISFPGIEAFF
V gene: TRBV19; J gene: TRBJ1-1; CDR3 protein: CASSSGGSLNTEAFF
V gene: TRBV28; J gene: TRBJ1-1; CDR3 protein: CASSSTGSNTEAFF
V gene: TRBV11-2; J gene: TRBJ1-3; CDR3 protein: CASSLDSLPSGNTIYF
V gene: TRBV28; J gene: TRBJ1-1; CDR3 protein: CASSKTYRVEAFF
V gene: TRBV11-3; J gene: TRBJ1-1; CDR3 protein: CASSLDRRQGRDTEAFF
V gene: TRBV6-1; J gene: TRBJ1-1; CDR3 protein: CASSEDRANTEAFF
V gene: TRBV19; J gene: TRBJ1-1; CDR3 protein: CASSMLKGGGDTEAFF
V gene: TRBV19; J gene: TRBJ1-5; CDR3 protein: CAPYPGTGGSQPQHF
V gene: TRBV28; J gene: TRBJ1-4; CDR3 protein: CASSSASGLRPEKLFF
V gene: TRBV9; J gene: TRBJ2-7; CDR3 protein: CASSPGHALGEQYF
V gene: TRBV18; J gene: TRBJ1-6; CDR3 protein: CASSSTDNNSPLHF
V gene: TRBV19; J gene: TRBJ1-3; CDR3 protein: CASSRLASMDDTIYF
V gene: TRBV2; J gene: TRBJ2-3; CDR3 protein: CASRTTSGGGGDTQYF
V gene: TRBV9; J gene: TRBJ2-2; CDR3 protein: CASSSANTGELFF
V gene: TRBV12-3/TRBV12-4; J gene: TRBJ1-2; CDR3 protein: CASSQNRGDGYTF